The rows below give T cell receptor beta chains drawn from one sample of a study of blood T cells in healthy people across ages. TCRdb called the 5' RACE reads again in MiXCR, with one record for every CDR3 protein. The table records about 1.8 million distinct CDR3 sequences, around half of them present only once. Input material: blood. All receptors derive from a woman aged 40 to 50 in good health. Each CDR3 is given without its conserved first and last residue. The order of the fields is J gene, V gene, CDR3 protein.

J gene: TRBJ2-5
V gene: TRBV4-1
CDR3 protein: ASSQEGLAYQETQY

J gene: TRBJ1-5
V gene: TRBV20-1
CDR3 protein: SASRSEGQPQH

J gene: TRBJ2-5
V gene: TRBV4-2
CDR3 protein: ASSHGGRRNQETQY

J gene: TRBJ2-5
V gene: TRBV14
CDR3 protein: ASSQDRFPQETQY

J gene: TRBJ2-7
V gene: TRBV15
CDR3 protein: ATSREETGLIRSVYEQY

J gene: TRBJ2-4
V gene: TRBV20-1
CDR3 protein: SAIGRGGGGAKNIQY

J gene: TRBJ2-7
V gene: TRBV7-2
CDR3 protein: ASSWKRGEGLY

J gene: TRBJ2-1
V gene: TRBV29-1
CDR3 protein: SVEYSSGGLNEQF

J gene: TRBJ2-1
V gene: TRBV20-1
CDR3 protein: SAPQGSSSYNEQF

J gene: TRBJ2-7
V gene: TRBV3-1
CDR3 protein: ASSHDQGFHYEQY

J gene: TRBJ2-3
V gene: TRBV7-8
CDR3 protein: ASSLKWPGTLSTDTQY

J gene: TRBJ1-2
V gene: TRBV27
CDR3 protein: ASSSLLRDRAYGYT

J gene: .
V gene: TRBV28
CDR3 protein: ASSPTTGFGEQY

J gene: TRBJ1-5
V gene: TRBV24-1
CDR3 protein: ATSENGGNQPQH

J gene: TRBJ2-2
V gene: TRBV9
CDR3 protein: ASSVRELASPGELF

J gene: .
V gene: TRBV20-1
CDR3 protein: SFRTSGGCEQY

J gene: TRBJ1-1
V gene: TRBV12-3/TRBV12-4
CDR3 protein: ASRPLGGVAEAF

J gene: .
V gene: TRBV6-5
CDR3 protein: ASTRGQPPYEQY

J gene: TRBJ1-2
V gene: TRBV28
CDR3 protein: ASSTGGNYGNT

J gene: TRBJ2-1
V gene: TRBV5-1
CDR3 protein: ASRAGTSGGVNEQF

J gene: TRBJ2-7
V gene: TRBV5-1
CDR3 protein: ASSLDLGGGYEQY

J gene: TRBJ1-2
V gene: TRBV20-1
CDR3 protein: SAREPAIFGYT

J gene: TRBJ2-5
V gene: TRBV20-1
CDR3 protein: SARAPYSGGGETQY

J gene: TRBJ1-4
V gene: TRBV14
CDR3 protein: ASSQMGQGRQEKLF

J gene: TRBJ2-5
V gene: TRBV4-2
CDR3 protein: ASSQDAGLKTQY

J gene: TRBJ1-4
V gene: TRBV5-1
CDR3 protein: ASSYQSSNEKLF

J gene: TRBJ1-2
V gene: TRBV20-1
CDR3 protein: TVPHGLLYGYT

J gene: TRBJ2-5
V gene: TRBV28
CDR3 protein: ASTKNGGLVETQY

J gene: TRBJ2-3
V gene: TRBV7-2
CDR3 protein: ASSLALPPDTQY

J gene: TRBJ2-1
V gene: TRBV2
CDR3 protein: ASNPGLASYNEQF

J gene: TRBJ2-3
V gene: TRBV6-5
CDR3 protein: ASSLRGQSTDTQY

J gene: .
V gene: TRBV29-1
CDR3 protein: SGKGRALETQY

J gene: TRBJ1-1
V gene: TRBV10-3
CDR3 protein: AISESIGGNTEAF

J gene: TRBJ1-2
V gene: TRBV20-1
CDR3 protein: SAQAGEGYT

J gene: TRBJ2-5
V gene: TRBV27
CDR3 protein: ASSSIQGALKETQY

J gene: TRBJ1-2
V gene: TRBV28
CDR3 protein: ASSYISGGVDYGYT

J gene: TRBJ2-2
V gene: TRBV4-1
CDR3 protein: ASSQGGFTGELF

J gene: TRBJ1-2
V gene: TRBV6-1
CDR3 protein: ASSERQAGYT

J gene: TRBJ2-7
V gene: TRBV20-1
CDR3 protein: SVEPTTHEQY

J gene: TRBJ2-3
V gene: TRBV5-1
CDR3 protein: ASSLESSGRGTDTQY

J gene: TRBJ1-6
V gene: TRBV29-1
CDR3 protein: SDSTRDRVSCNSPLH

J gene: TRBJ2-1
V gene: TRBV9
CDR3 protein: ASSVDSQTLSYNEQF

J gene: TRBJ2-7
V gene: TRBV4-3
CDR3 protein: ASSPQAGAYEQY

J gene: TRBJ2-5
V gene: TRBV3-1
CDR3 protein: ASSSQTEPPETQY

J gene: .
V gene: TRBV15
CDR3 protein: ATSRGDWETQY

J gene: TRBJ1-2
V gene: TRBV28
CDR3 protein: AIPGEANYGYT

J gene: TRBJ1-5
V gene: TRBV7-2
CDR3 protein: ASSLGRVSSNQPQH

J gene: TRBJ1-1
V gene: TRBV27
CDR3 protein: ASRTGGNTEAF

J gene: TRBJ1-2
V gene: TRBV7-9
CDR3 protein: ASSLTGGALGDGYT

J gene: TRBJ1-2
V gene: TRBV4-3
CDR3 protein: ASSQEWATGGTYGYT

J gene: TRBJ2-1
V gene: TRBV6-2/TRBV6-3
CDR3 protein: ASSYTGRSYNEQF

J gene: TRBJ1-2
V gene: TRBV6-1
CDR3 protein: ASRIQGSRGYT

J gene: .
V gene: TRBV5-5
CDR3 protein: ASSGLAGGVNEQY

J gene: TRBJ2-3
V gene: TRBV6-4
CDR3 protein: ASSEDLADTQY

J gene: .
V gene: TRBV7-2
CDR3 protein: ASSFRRDVGEQY

J gene: TRBJ2-1
V gene: TRBV5-1
CDR3 protein: ASRAWDSTYNEQF

J gene: TRBJ1-2
V gene: TRBV4-2
CDR3 protein: AGSQDTGGNYGYT

J gene: TRBJ2-5
V gene: TRBV4-3
CDR3 protein: ASSQDIPYGTAETQY